The 5 T cell receptor beta chains presented below share a single source sample, sequenced in a study of breast tumors, draining lymph nodes, adjacent tissues. The lymph nodes were axillary draining lymph nodes from breast cancer patients. Each CDR3 protein gets one entry after TCRdb re-called the multiplex PCR reads with MiXCR. This table has about 220,000 distinct CDR3 sequences, nearly 35% appearing once. The sample comprised axillary lymph node tissue. All receptors derive from a female donor with breast cancer. Some clones in this sample may be carry-over from other donors' samples.

The chain employs TRBV25-1 and TRBJ1-1, with D unresolved. V was cut by 6 bases and J by 1 base, with 9 bases left in between. The CDR3 loop spans 13 amino acids. The germline V gene encodes CDR1 MGHDK and CDR2 SYGVNS. The CDR3: CASRRDGNTEAFF. The DNA for the CDR3 is TGTGCCAGCAGAAGAGACGGGAACACTGAAGCTTTCTTT.

V is TRBV2 and J is TRBJ1-6; 11 nucleotides match TRBD1. The junction had 15 bases not matched to a gene; V was cut back by 4 bases and J by 13 bases. This CDR3 has 17 residues. Germline values: CDR1 SNHLY, CDR2 FYNNEI. CDR3 protein: CASSALGDRGFNFPLHF. CDR3 DNA: TGTGCCAGCAGTGCGTTGGGGGACAGGGGGTTTAATTTCCCCCTCCACTTT.

The J gene is TRBJ2-1, the V gene TRBV2; D is possibly TRBD1 or TRBD2 (5 bases each). CDR3 size: 17 residues. Germline lookup yields CDR1 SNHLY and CDR2 FYNNEI. Trimming pared 3 bases from V and 8 bases from J, leaving 23 bases between. CDR3 nucleotide sequence: TGTGCCAGCAGTGATCCCGGACGGGACGTTTTAATCGATGAGCAGTTCTTC. Translated, it gives CASSDPGRDVLIDEQFF.

This clonotype was counted at least ten times. The rearrangement uses TRBV12-3 or TRBV12-4 and TRBJ1-6, with 9 bases aligning to TRBD1. Trimming took 7 bases from V and 7 from J; bases not matched to a gene: 2. The CDR3 is made up of 13 amino acids. CDR3 region: CASTGQGNSPLHF. Here the CDR3 DNA reads TGTGCCAGCACAGGACAGGGGAATTCACCCCTCCACTTT.

Many counts were recorded for this clonotype. The chain is built from TRBV7-8 and TRBJ2-1; 12 nucleotides agree with TRBD2. The CDR3 spans 14 residues. V gave up 5 bases and J gave up 8 bases; unmatched junction bases: 4. Germline assignment: CDR1 SGHVS and CDR2 FQNEAQ. CDR3 sequence: CASSPSGRADEQFF. CDR3 DNA sequence: TGTGCCAGCAGCCCTAGCGGGAGGGCCGATGAGCAGTTCTTC. Supplemented by reference TRBV7-8 and TRBJ2-1, the full variable domain reads GAGVSQSPRYKVAKRGQDVALRCDPISGHVSLFWYQQALGQGPEFLTYFQNEAQLDKSGLPSDRFFAERPEGSVSTLKIQRTQQEDSAVYLCASSPSGRADEQFFGPGTRLTVL.